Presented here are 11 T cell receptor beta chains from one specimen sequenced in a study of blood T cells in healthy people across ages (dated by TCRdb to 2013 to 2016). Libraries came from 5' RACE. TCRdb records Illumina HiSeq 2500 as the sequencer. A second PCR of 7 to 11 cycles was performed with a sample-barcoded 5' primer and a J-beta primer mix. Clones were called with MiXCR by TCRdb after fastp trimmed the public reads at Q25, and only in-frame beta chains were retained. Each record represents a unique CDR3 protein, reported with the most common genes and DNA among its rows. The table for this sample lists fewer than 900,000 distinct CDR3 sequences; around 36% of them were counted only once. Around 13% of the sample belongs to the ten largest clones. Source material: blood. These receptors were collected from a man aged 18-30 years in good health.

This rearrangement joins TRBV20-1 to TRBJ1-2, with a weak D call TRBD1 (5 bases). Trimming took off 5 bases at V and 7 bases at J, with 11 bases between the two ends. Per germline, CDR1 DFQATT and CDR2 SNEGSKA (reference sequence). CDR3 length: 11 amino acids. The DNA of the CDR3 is TGCAGTGCTGCCCGGGACCCTGGCTACACCTTC. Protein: CSAARDPGYTF.

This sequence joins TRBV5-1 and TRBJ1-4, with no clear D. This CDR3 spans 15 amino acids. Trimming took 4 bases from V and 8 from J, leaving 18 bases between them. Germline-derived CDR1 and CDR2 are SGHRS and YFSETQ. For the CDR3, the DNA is TGCGCCAGCAGCACCCGGACCGCGCCTGGAGAAAAACTGTTTTTT. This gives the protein CASSTRTAPGEKLFF.

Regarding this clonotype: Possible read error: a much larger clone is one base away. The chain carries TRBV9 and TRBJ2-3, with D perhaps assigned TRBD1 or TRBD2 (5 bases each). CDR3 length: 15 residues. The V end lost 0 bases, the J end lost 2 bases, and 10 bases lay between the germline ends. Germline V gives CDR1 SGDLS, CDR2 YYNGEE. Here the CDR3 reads CASSVGGTNTDTQYF. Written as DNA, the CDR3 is TGTGCCAGCAGCGTAGGTGGGACCAACACAGATACGCAGTATTTT.

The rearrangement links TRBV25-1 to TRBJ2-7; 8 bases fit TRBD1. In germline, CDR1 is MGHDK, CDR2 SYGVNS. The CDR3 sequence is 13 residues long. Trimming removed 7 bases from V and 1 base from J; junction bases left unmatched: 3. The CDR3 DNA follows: TGTGCCAGCATGGACAGGGCGTCCTACGAGCAGTACTTC. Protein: CASMDRASYEQYF.

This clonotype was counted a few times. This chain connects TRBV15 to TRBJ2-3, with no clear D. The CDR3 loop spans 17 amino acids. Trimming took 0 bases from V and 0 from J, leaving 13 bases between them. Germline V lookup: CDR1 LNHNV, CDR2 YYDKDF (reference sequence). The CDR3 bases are TGTGCCACCAGCAGAGATTCGGAACACACTAGCACAGATACGCAGTATTTT. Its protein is CATSRDSEHTSTDTQYF.

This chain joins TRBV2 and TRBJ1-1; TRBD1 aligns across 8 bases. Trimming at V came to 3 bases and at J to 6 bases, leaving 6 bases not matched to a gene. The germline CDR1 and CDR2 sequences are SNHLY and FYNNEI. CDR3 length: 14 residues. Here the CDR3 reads CASSETGAFAEAFF. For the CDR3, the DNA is TGTGCCAGCAGTGAGACAGGGGCGTTCGCTGAAGCTTTCTTT.

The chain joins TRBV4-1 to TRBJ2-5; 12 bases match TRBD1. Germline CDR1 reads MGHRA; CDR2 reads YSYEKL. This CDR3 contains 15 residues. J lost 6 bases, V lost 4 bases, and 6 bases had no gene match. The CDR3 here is CASSPWDRGQKTQYF. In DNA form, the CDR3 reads TGCGCCAGCAGCCCGTGGGACAGGGGGCAAAAGACCCAGTACTTC.

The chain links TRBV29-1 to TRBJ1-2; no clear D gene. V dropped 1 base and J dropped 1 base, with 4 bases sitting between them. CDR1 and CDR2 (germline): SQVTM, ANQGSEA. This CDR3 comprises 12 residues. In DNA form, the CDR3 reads TGCAGCGTTGAAGCCAGTAACTATGGCTACACCTTC. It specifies CSVEASNYGYTF.

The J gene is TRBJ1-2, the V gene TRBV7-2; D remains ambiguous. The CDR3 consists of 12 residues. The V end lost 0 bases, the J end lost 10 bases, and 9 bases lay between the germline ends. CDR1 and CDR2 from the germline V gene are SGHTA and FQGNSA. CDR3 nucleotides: TGTGCCAGCAGCTTAGCGAGTTCGATCTACACCTTC. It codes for CASSLASSIYTF.

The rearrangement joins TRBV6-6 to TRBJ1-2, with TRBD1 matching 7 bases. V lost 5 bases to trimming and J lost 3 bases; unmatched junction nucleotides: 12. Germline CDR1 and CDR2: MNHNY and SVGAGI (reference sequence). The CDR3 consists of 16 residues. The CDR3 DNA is TGTGCCAGCAGTCGGGAGCGGGACAGACCTCACTATGGCTACACCTTC. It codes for CASSRERDRPHYGYTF.

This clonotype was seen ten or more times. CDR3 coding DNA: TGCGCCAGCAGCTTGGGTAGCGGTCAAGAGACCCAGTACTTC. Amino acids: CASSLGSGQETQYF. The rearrangement links TRBV5-1 to TRBJ2-5, with D perhaps TRBD2 (6 bases). The CDR3 consists of 14 residues. V was trimmed by 0 bases and J by 2 bases, leaving 8 bases between them. Germline V lookup: CDR1 SGHRS, CDR2 YFSETQ.